This is a list of T cell receptor beta chains from one sample in a study of blood T cell repertoires in COVID-19. Repertoires were generated with immunoSEQ multiplex PCR, while TCRdb's copy carries only in-frame clones and drops some. Among 190,000 or so clones listed, about 80% were seen once. Material: PBMCs or T cells enriched from blood (not recorded which). The source is a man aged 40-50 years who had recovered from COVID-19. Each CDR3 is given with its conserved first and last residue. Fields, in order: CDR3 protein, CDR3 DNA, D gene, V gene, clone size, J gene. A D gene is named only where the DNA matches it firmly. Rows may omit the clone size; those that give it use once, few, many or a size class.

CDR3: CASSPDWGYSGNTIYF
DNA: TGTGCCAGCAGCCCAGACTGGGGCTATTCTGGAAACACCATATATTTT
D: .
V: TRBV4-2
size: .
J: TRBJ1-3

CDR3: CAWRSRDGYTF
DNA: TGTGCCTGGAGGAGTCGGGATGGCTACACCTTC
D: .
V: TRBV30
size: .
J: TRBJ1-2

CDR3: CASSIREGSTEAFF
DNA: TGCGCCAGCAGCATACGGGAAGGAAGCACTGAAGCTTTCTTT
D: .
V: TRBV4-1
size: once
J: TRBJ1-1

CDR3: CASMWDSPGNTIYF
DNA: TGTGCCAGTATGTGGGACTCTCCTGGAAACACCATATATTTT
D: .
V: TRBV19
size: .
J: TRBJ1-3

CDR3: CAWSTGTGAVTQYF
DNA: TGTGCCTGGAGTACCGGGACAGGAGCGGTCACGCAGTATTTT
D: TRBD1
V: TRBV30
size: .
J: TRBJ2-3

CDR3: CASSVVQGAGYEQFF
DNA: TGTGCCAGCAGCGTGGTACAGGGGGCAGGGTATGAGCAGTTCTTC
D: TRBD1
V: TRBV11-2
size: .
J: TRBJ2-1

CDR3: CASTLAGIGTEAFF
DNA: TGTGCCAGCACCTTAGCAGGGATTGGCACTGAAGCTTTCTTT
D: .
V: TRBV6-5
size: .
J: TRBJ1-1

CDR3: CASSIPNPTNEKLFF
DNA: TGTGCCAGCTCTATCCCTAATCCAACTAATGAAAAACTGTTTTTT
D: .
V: TRBV14
size: .
J: TRBJ1-4

CDR3: CSVHTGASYGYTF
DNA: TGCAGCGTTCATACAGGGGCTTCCTATGGCTACACCTTC
D: TRBD1
V: TRBV29-1
size: .
J: TRBJ1-2

CDR3: CAGKGDRVSYEQYF
DNA: TGTGCCGGAAAGGGAGACAGGGTCTCCTACGAGCAGTACTTC
D: TRBD1
V: TRBV27
size: .
J: TRBJ2-7

CDR3: CASSLGGSVGSPLHF
DNA: TGTGCCAGCAGCTTAGGCGGGTCGGTGGGGTCACCCCTCCACTTT
D: .
V: TRBV7-9
size: .
J: TRBJ1-6

CDR3: CASSQWDRGWTGELFF
DNA: TGTGCCAGCAGCCAATGGGACAGGGGGTGGACCGGGGAGCTGTTTTTT
D: TRBD1
V: TRBV5-6
size: .
J: TRBJ2-2

CDR3: CASSVSTSGGYEQYF
DNA: TGTGCCAGCAGCGTGTCTACTAGCGGGGGCTACGAGCAGTACTTC
D: TRBD2
V: TRBV9
size: .
J: TRBJ2-7

CDR3: CASSRDRGRAFF
DNA: TGTGCCAGCAGCCGGGACAGGGGGCGAGCTTTCTTT
D: TRBD1
V: TRBV25-1
size: .
J: TRBJ1-1

CDR3: CASSIGQQPQHF
DNA: TGTGCCAGTAGTATTGGACAGCAGCCCCAGCATTTT
D: .
V: TRBV19
size: few
J: TRBJ1-5

CDR3: CASSLGGTAEAFF
DNA: TGTGCCAGCAGTTTAGGGGGGACAGCGGAAGCTTTCTTT
D: TRBD1
V: TRBV12-3/TRBV12-4
size: .
J: TRBJ1-1

CDR3: CASSLGGILTEAFF
DNA: TGCGCCAGCAGCTTGGGCGGGATCCTGACTGAAGCTTTCTTT
D: .
V: TRBV5-1
size: .
J: TRBJ1-1

CDR3: CATSPSQGTDTQYF
DNA: TGTGCCACCAGCCCGTCCCAGGGCACAGATACGCAGTATTTT
D: .
V: TRBV15
size: .
J: TRBJ2-3

CDR3: CASSVYGDYYNSPLHF
DNA: TGTGCCAGTAGTGTATACGGAGACTACTATAATTCACCCCTCCACTTT
D: .
V: TRBV19
size: .
J: TRBJ1-6

CDR3: CASSLTSLAGVGEQFF
DNA: TGTGCCAGCAGCTTAACGAGTCTAGCGGGGGTTGGTGAGCAGTTCTTC
D: TRBD2
V: TRBV7-3
size: .
J: TRBJ2-1

CDR3: CASRADRVIYGYTF
DNA: TGTGCCAGCAGGGCGGACAGGGTGATCTATGGCTACACCTTC
D: TRBD1
V: TRBV6-6
size: .
J: TRBJ1-2

CDR3: CASSINRDRGDTQYF
DNA: TGTGCCAGTAGTATAAACCGGGACAGGGGAGATACGCAGTATTTT
D: TRBD1
V: TRBV19
size: .
J: TRBJ2-3

CDR3: CASSRGSTDLGEQFF
DNA: TGTGCCAGCAGCCGCGGGAGTACCGACCTGGGTGAGCAGTTCTTC
D: TRBD2
V: TRBV4-2
size: .
J: TRBJ2-1

CDR3: CASSLVGAGVDYGYTF
DNA: TGTGCCAGCAGCTTAGTGGGGGCAGGGGTCGACTATGGCTACACCTTC
D: .
V: TRBV7-2
size: few
J: TRBJ1-2

CDR3: CASSWGTGTYEQYF
DNA: TGTGCCAGCAGCTGGGGGACAGGGACATACGAGCAGTACTTC
D: TRBD1
V: TRBV5-6
size: .
J: TRBJ2-7

CDR3: CASSIGQNTEAFF
DNA: TGCGCCAGCAGCATAGGACAGAACACTGAAGCTTTCTTT
D: .
V: TRBV5-1
size: .
J: TRBJ1-1

CDR3: CSVDDRIRDTQYF
DNA: TGCAGCGTTGACGACCGAATCAGGGATACGCAGTATTTT
D: .
V: TRBV29-1
size: .
J: TRBJ2-3

CDR3: CASSLGGLYNEQFF
DNA: TGCGCCAGCAGCTTAGGGGGCCTTTACAATGAGCAGTTCTTC
D: TRBD1
V: TRBV5-1
size: .
J: TRBJ2-1

CDR3: CASTTISGSYNSPLHF
DNA: TGTGCCAGCACCACAATTTCCGGGTCCTATAATTCACCCCTCCACTTT
D: .
V: TRBV19
size: .
J: TRBJ1-6

CDR3: CSASWSSSYEQYF
DNA: TGCAGTGCTAGTTGGTCGAGCTCCTACGAGCAGTACTTC
D: .
V: TRBV20-1
size: few
J: TRBJ2-7

CDR3: CAISDRGGYNEQFF
DNA: TGTGCCATCAGTGACCGGGGGGGATACAATGAGCAGTTCTTC
D: TRBD2
V: TRBV10-3
size: .
J: TRBJ2-1

CDR3: CASSHDRSSNQPQHF
DNA: TGTGCCAGCAGCCATGACAGATCTAGCAATCAGCCCCAGCATTTT
D: .
V: TRBV4-2
size: once
J: TRBJ1-5

CDR3: CATSAAGEEGVKQPQHF
DNA: TGTGCCACCAGTGCCGCGGGGGAAGAGGGCGTTAAGCAGCCCCAGCATTTT
D: .
V: TRBV24-1
size: .
J: TRBJ1-5

CDR3: CASSLSAGVTSAYEQYF
DNA: TGTGCCAGCAGCTTGTCGGCCGGGGTTACATCGGCCTACGAGCAGTACTTC
D: .
V: TRBV7-9
size: .
J: TRBJ2-7

CDR3: CASSRGIGGNTIYF
DNA: TGTGCCAGCAGTCGAGGGATAGGGGGAAACACCATATATTTT
D: .
V: TRBV6-5
size: .
J: TRBJ1-3

CDR3: CASSYEQGREKLFF
DNA: TGCGCCAGCAGCTATGAACAGGGTAGGGAAAAACTGTTTTTT
D: .
V: TRBV4-1
size: .
J: TRBJ1-4

CDR3: CASSQGHQTEAFF
DNA: TGTGCCAGCAGCCAGGGACACCAGACTGAAGCTTTCTTT
D: .
V: TRBV11-3
size: few
J: TRBJ1-1

CDR3: CASSQASTSGGAETQYF
DNA: TGCGCCAGCAGCCAAGCATCGACTAGCGGGGGGGCGGAGACCCAGTACTTC
D: TRBD2
V: TRBV4-3
size: .
J: TRBJ2-5

CDR3: CASTLGGSEAFF
DNA: TGTGCCAGCACCCTGGGGGGTTCTGAAGCTTTCTTT
D: .
V: TRBV5-5
size: .
J: TRBJ1-1

CDR3: CASSLGGLTGELFF
DNA: TGTGCCAGCAGCTTGGGGGGCTTAACCGGGGAGCTGTTTTTT
D: .
V: TRBV5-5
size: .
J: TRBJ2-2

CDR3: CASSLGRGARAYNEQFF
DNA: TGCGCCAGCAGCTTGGGCAGGGGGGCGCGTGCCTACAATGAGCAGTTCTTC
D: .
V: TRBV5-1
size: .
J: TRBJ2-1

CDR3: CASSLLGQGAGETQYF
DNA: TGCGCCAGCAGCCTACTTGGACAGGGGGCTGGTGAGACCCAGTACTTC
D: TRBD1
V: TRBV5-1
size: .
J: TRBJ2-5

CDR3: CASKSWDILTEDTEAFF
DNA: TGTGCCAGCAAGTCGTGGGACATCCTAACCGAGGACACTGAAGCTTTCTTT
D: .
V: TRBV28
size: few
J: TRBJ1-1

CDR3: CASSLANQGTQYF
DNA: TGTGCCAGCAGTTTAGCCAACCAGGGGACCCAGTACTTC
D: .
V: TRBV28
size: .
J: TRBJ2-5

CDR3: CASSPRLQEKLFF
DNA: TGTGCCAGCTCACCACGTCTACAGGAAAAACTGTTTTTT
D: .
V: TRBV18
size: .
J: TRBJ1-4

CDR3: CASSYSSTEQYF
DNA: TGTGCCAGCAGTTACTCAAGCACCGAGCAGTACTTC
D: .
V: TRBV6-5
size: .
J: TRBJ2-7

CDR3: CASDRGNNSPLHF
DNA: TGTGCCAGCGACAGGGGAAATAATTCACCCCTCCACTTT
D: TRBD1
V: TRBV2
size: .
J: TRBJ1-6

CDR3: CASSVGWGPSGELFF
DNA: TGTGCCAGCAGCGTAGGGTGGGGGCCAAGCGGGGAGCTGTTTTTT
D: .
V: TRBV9
size: .
J: TRBJ2-2

CDR3: CASSLKGLAGGFGYEQYF
DNA: TGTGCCAGCAGCTTAAAAGGACTAGCGGGGGGCTTTGGGTACGAGCAGTACTTC
D: TRBD2
V: TRBV11-2
size: .
J: TRBJ2-7

CDR3: CASSSGGAEDGYTF
DNA: TGTGCCAGCAGTTCGGGGGGGGCAGAGGATGGCTACACCTTC
D: .
V: TRBV28
size: .
J: TRBJ1-2

CDR3: CASSLSFGANGYTF
DNA: TGTGCCAGCAGCCTCAGCTTTGGGGCTAATGGCTACACCTTC
D: .
V: TRBV7-2
size: .
J: TRBJ1-2